This passage covers 10 T cell receptor beta chains from one sample sequenced in a study of blood T cell repertoires in COVID-19. TCRdb's table, derived via immunoSEQ multiplex PCR, lists solely in-frame clones and lacks some. The sample has some 170,000 clones, 60% to 85% seen once; the top ten hold around 2.7%. Sequenced sample: peripheral blood. These TCRs come from a man between 65 and 79 years old with acute or convalescent COVID-19.

This sequence joins TRBV19 and TRBJ1-4, with 7 positions matching TRBD1. Germline CDR1 and CDR2: LNHDA and SQIVND (reference sequence). V shed 6 bases, J shed 5 bases, and the junction held 6 bases outside the gene matches. CDR3 length: 14 residues. The CDR3 region has the DNA TGTGCCAGTAGGAGGACAGGCGGGAATGAAAAACTGTTTTTT. Protein sequence: CASRRTGGNEKLFF.

V is TRBV6-6 and J is TRBJ2-7; 8 bases fit TRBD2. Per the germline V gene, CDR1 is MNHNY and CDR2 is SVGAGI (reference sequence). V lost 2 bases to trimming and J lost 10 bases; unmatched junction nucleotides: 4. The CDR3 extends over 12 amino acids. CDR3 coding DNA: TGTGCCAGCAGTTACACTAGCGGAACCCAGTACTTC. Translation: CASSYTSGTQYF.

This clone was observed a single time. The gene calls are TRBV9 and TRBJ2-1; D ambiguous. Germline CDR1 SGDLS, CDR2 YYNGEE. CDR3 length equals 13 residues. V lost 4 bases and J lost 4, with 9 bases in between. This CDR3 is CASSPGGYNEQFF. The CDR3 nucleotides read TGTGCCAGCAGCCCCGGCGGATACAATGAGCAGTTCTTC.

The chain has TRBV7-6 and TRBJ2-7; 8 bases fit TRBD2. The ends lost 1 base at V and 2 bases at J; junction bases unmatched: 4. The CDR3 has 15 residues. CDR1 is SGHVS, CDR2 FNYEAQ, per germline. The CDR3 DNA is TGTGCCAGCAGCTTAGAAGCGGGGGCCCCCTACGAGCAGTACTTC. Residues: CASSLEAGAPYEQYF.

The table lists this clone with a count of one. The chain combines TRBV19 with TRBJ2-5; TRBD2 matches 13 bases. This CDR3 is 15 amino acids long. Germline V lookup: CDR1 LNHDA, CDR2 SQIVND (reference sequence). Losses at the gene ends were 6 bases for V and 1 base for J; bases not matched to a gene: 2. Here the CDR3 reads CASRRTSGGQETQYF. CDR3 nucleotide sequence: TGTGCCAGTAGACGGACTAGCGGGGGCCAAGAGACCCAGTACTTC.

The J gene is TRBJ1-4, the V gene TRBV30; no firm D call. The CDR3 spans 13 residues. V lost 3 bases and J lost 8, with 13 bases in between. From germline, CDR1 is GTSNPN and CDR2 SVGIG (reference sequence). CDR3 coding DNA: TGTGCCTGGAGGCTTATTCAGGCCGAAAAACTGTTTTTT. Encoded protein: CAWRLIQAEKLFF.

The V and J genes are TRBV7-9 and TRBJ2-3; 10 positions match TRBD2. The CDR3 extends over 16 amino acids. Trimming at V came to 5 bases and at J to 2 bases, leaving 7 bases not matched to a gene. The germline CDR1 and CDR2 sequences are SEHNR and FQNEAQ (reference sequence). The CDR3 nucleotides are TGTGCCAGCAGCAGACGGACTAGCGGAGCCACAGATACGCAGTATTTT. Translating it yields CASSRRTSGATDTQYF.

The chain is built from TRBV6-2 or TRBV6-3 and TRBJ1-5; 7 bases match TRBD1. J was trimmed by 1 base and V by 0 bases; bases with no gene match: 12. Germline-derived CDR1 and CDR2 are MNHEY and SVGEGT. This CDR3 is 19 amino acids long. The CDR3 region has the DNA TGTGCCAGCAGTTACTCGAGACAGGGAAGGTCAGGAAGCAATCAGCCCCAGCATTTT. Translating gives CASSYSRQGRSGSNQPQHF.

The rearrangement links TRBV10-3 to TRBJ2-7; TRBD1 might be the D (6 bases). The V gene's germline CDR1 is ENHRY and CDR2 SYGVKD. The CDR3 runs to 14 residues. Trimming removed 5 bases from V and 0 bases from J, with 11 bases in between. The CDR3 DNA follows: TGTGCCATCAGTTCCGGGACACACTCCTACGAGCAGTACTTC. Protein sequence: CAISSGTHSYEQYF.

The rearrangement joins TRBV9 to TRBJ2-5; the D is unclear. CDR3 length: 13 residues. Trimming shortened V by 4 bases and J by 5 bases, and 12 bases separated the two germline ends. Germline-derived CDR1 and CDR2 are SGDLS and YYNGEE. The CDR3 DNA reads as TGTGCCAGCAGCAGAGCCCGCCGCGAGACCCAGTACTTC. Translated, it gives CASSRARRETQYF. The variable domain in full, completed from reference TRBV9 and TRBJ2-5, reads DSGVTQTPKHLITATGQRVTLRCSPRSGDLSVYWYQQSLDQGLQFLIQYYNGEERAKGNILERFSAQQFPDLHSELNLSSLELGDSALYFCASSRARRETQYFGPGTRLLVL.